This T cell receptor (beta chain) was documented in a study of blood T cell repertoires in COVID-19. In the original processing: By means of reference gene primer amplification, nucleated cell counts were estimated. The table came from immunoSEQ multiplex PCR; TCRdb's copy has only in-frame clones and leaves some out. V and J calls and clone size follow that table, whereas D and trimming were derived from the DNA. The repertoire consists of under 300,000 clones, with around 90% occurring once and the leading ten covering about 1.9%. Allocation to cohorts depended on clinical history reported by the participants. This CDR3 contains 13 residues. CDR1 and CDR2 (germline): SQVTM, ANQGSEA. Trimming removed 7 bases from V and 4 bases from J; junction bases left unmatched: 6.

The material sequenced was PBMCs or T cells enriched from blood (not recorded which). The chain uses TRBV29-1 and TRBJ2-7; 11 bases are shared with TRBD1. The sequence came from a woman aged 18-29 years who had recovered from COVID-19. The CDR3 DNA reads TGCAGCGCCGAAGGGACAGGGGGGTACGAGCAGTACTTC. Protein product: CSAEGTGGYEQYF.